This TCR beta chain was captured by sequencing in a study of blood T cell repertoires in COVID-19 (dated by TCRdb to 2020 to 2021). In terms of the full investigation: Samples covering the acute and convalescent phases of COVID-19 were provided by collaborators in the United States, Italy and Spain. Where available, HLA class I and class II types were taken from metadata supplied by the sample provider and were not determined by assay-based typing. The prospective study material was composed of cDNA or gDNA derived from T cells, B-cell-depleted T cells, or PBMCs. Subjects who had been exposed to COVID-19, were actively infected with it, or had recovered from it provided the deeply sampled blood TCRbeta repertoires that made up the dataset. The repertoires were released in a freely available public database intended as a resource for research on the immune response to SARS-CoV-2. The samples were drawn from the first 160 participants of the ongoing ImmuneRACE study and from over 950 subjects provided by 6 global collaborators. A de-identified subject ID, COVID-19 status, age in years and sex were almost always included in the sample metadata. Overall study outcomes, separate from this receptor: The amount of clinical and demographic metadata varied by source and participant and was provided uncurated.

A note on this clone: The clone's antigen remains unknown. Within one base of it there is no much larger clone, and no base qualities were kept.

TCRbeta CDR3 regions were amplified from genomic DNA using the immunoSEQ Assay, a bias-controlled multiplex PCR. The original pipeline was this. Nucleated cell counts per sample were estimated from amplification of reference gene primers within the assay. Sequence reads were collapsed and filtered to measure the absolute abundance of every unique TCRbeta CDR3 rearrangement. For each sample, productive Simpson clonality was calculated by taking the square root of Simpson's diversity index across productive rearrangements. TCRdb provides this immuneACCESS table in a form limited to in-frame rearrangements. Some clones are lacking; in checked studies, under half of them reflect an unresolved V gene, and why the rest are absent is not known. V, J and clone size are taken as reported in that table, and D and trimming were inferred from the DNA itself. The sample includes 30,000 to 40,000 clones, with roughly nine tenths observed a single time. The top ten clones comprise 15% to 19% of the sample.

Each collaborating institution followed its own protocols to collect whole blood in K2EDTA tubes. For TCRbeta analysis, collaborators shipped samples as frozen whole blood, isolated PBMCs, or DNA extracted from either of those sample types. Reading the germline V gene gives CDR1 MGHRA and CDR2 YSYEKL. V is cut by 4 bases and J by 2 bases, and the space between the germline ends is 9 bases. The CDR3 measures 14 amino acids from cysteine to phenylalanine. Of all the DNA, just the CDR3 is kept, 42 bases in frame from base 1. Sequencing was done on a sample of peripheral blood. The sequence was collected from a woman aged 25-40 years in a cohort sampled during active COVID-19. The rearranged segments are TRBV4-1 and TRBJ2-4; the D gene is possibly TRBD1, with 6 bases matching. The CDR3 protein: CASSLTGTKNIQYF. In nucleotide form, the sequence is TGCGCCAGCAGCCTCACAGGGACCAAAAACATTCAGTACTTC.